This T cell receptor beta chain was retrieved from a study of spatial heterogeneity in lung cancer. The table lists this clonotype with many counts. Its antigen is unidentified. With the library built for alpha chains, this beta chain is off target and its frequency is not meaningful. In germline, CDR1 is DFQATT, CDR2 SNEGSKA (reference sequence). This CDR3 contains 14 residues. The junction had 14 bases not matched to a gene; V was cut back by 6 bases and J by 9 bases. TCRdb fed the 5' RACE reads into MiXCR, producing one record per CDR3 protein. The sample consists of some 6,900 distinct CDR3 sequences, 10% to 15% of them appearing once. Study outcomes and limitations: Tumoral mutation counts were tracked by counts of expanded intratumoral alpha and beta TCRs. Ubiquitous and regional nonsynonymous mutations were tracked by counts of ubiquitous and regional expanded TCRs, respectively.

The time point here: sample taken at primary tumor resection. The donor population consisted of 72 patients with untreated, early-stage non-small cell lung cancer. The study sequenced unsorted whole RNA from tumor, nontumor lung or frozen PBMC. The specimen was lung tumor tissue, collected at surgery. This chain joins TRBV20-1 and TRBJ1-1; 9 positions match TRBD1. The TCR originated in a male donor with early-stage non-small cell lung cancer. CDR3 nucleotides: TGCAGTGCCGAGTCAACCGGGACAGGGAACCAAGCTTTCTTT. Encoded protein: CSAESTGTGNQAFF.